This T cell receptor (beta chain) was obtained from a study of tumor and adjacent non-tumor tissue in lung cancer. Across the whole study: Patients were aged 31 to 76, ten or so men and about five women, stage I to III.

The template was RNA from unsorted bulk tissue. Chemotherapy-naive patients with new lung cancer underwent thoracic surgery in China, August–November 2014. A modified ARM-PCR protocol with three rounds of nested PCR amplified TCRbeta. TCRdb re-derived calls from the multiplex PCR reads in MiXCR, one entry per CDR3 protein. The table shows tens of thousands of distinct CDR3 sequences, with 73% occurring only once. Study conclusions and caveats: Significantly higher TCR diversity was found in tumor than normal lung.

Details on this clonotype: Antigen: not known. One junction end disagrees with the germline gene, perhaps due to a read error.

The clonotype originates from a man between 60 and 75 years old with non-small cell lung cancer. Input material: lung tumor tissue.

CDR3 residues: CSARDRAGYSYEQYF. Written as DNA, the CDR3 is TGTAGTGCTAGAGATCGCGCAGGGTATAGCTACGAACAGTACTTC. The rearrangement joins TRBV20-1 to TRBJ2-7; D might be TRBD1 (5 bases). Germline CDR1 DFQATT, CDR2 SNEGSKA (reference sequence). The CDR3 is 15 amino acids.